This passage covers 9 T cell receptor beta chains from one sample sequenced in a study of blood T cell repertoires in COVID-19. Produced via immunoSEQ multiplex PCR; TCRdb's table is partial and in-frame only. Of 310,000 or so clones in the sample, about 83% were seen once. The material sequenced was peripheral blood. The receptors come from a woman aged 45-65 years with acute or convalescent COVID-19.

The chain is built from TRBV19 and TRBJ2-1; 8 nucleotides agree with TRBD2. V was pared by 5 bases and J by 6 bases, with 9 bases of the junction left unmatched. The germline CDR1 and CDR2 sequences are LNHDA and SQIVND (reference sequence). CDR3 size: 15 residues. In DNA form, the CDR3 reads TGTGCCAGTAGTTTGTCCGGGACTAGTCCCAATGAGCAGTTCTTC. Its protein is CASSLSGTSPNEQFF.

The chain joins TRBV5-1 to TRBJ2-3; 9 positions agree with TRBD2. CDR3 length: 16 residues. Germline CDR1 SGHRS, CDR2 YFSETQ. V dropped 0 bases and J dropped 5; count of bases not matched to a gene: 7. The CDR3 region has the DNA TGCGCCAGCAGCTTGGGAGGGCTAGCGGGAATAGATACGCAGTATTTT. Amino acids: CASSLGGLAGIDTQYF.

The J gene is TRBJ2-5, the V gene TRBV7-2, with 8 bases fitting TRBD1. CDR3 length equals 13 residues. J lost 5 bases, V lost 2 bases, and 1 base had no gene match. CDR1 SGHTA and CDR2 FQGNSA come from the germline V gene. This CDR3 reads CASSLTGGETQYF. The CDR3 DNA sequence: TGTGCCAGCAGCTTAACAGGGGGGGAGACCCAGTACTTC.

This clone was found once. This chain joins TRBV5-4 and TRBJ1-5; D may be TRBD1 (6 bases). Trimming stripped 4 bases from V and 2 bases from J, with 13 bases between. The CDR3 contains 15 residues. CDR1 and CDR2 (germline): SGHNT, YYREEE (reference sequence). The chain's CDR3 is CASSAQGGGNQPQHF. The CDR3 DNA is TGTGCCAGCAGCGCCCAAGGGGGGGGCAATCAGCCCCAGCATTTT.

The chain has TRBV6-5 and TRBJ2-7; D is uncertain. CDR3 size: 12 residues. V lost 5 bases to trimming and J lost 2 bases, with 7 bases between them. Looked up from germline, CDR1 is MNHEY and CDR2 is SVGAGI. The CDR3 DNA reads TGTGCCAGCAGTCACATTCCCTACGAGCAGTACTTC. Translated: CASSHIPYEQYF.

In this sample, this clone turned up once. V and J are TRBV28 and TRBJ2-6; tentative D call: TRBD1 (5 bases). Germline loops: CDR1 MDHEN, CDR2 SYDVKM. This CDR3 has 13 residues. Trimming removed 3 bases from V and 5 bases from J, with 5 bases in between. CDR3 nucleotide sequence: TGTGCCAGCAGTTTGGACAGGGCCAACGTCCTGACTTTC. This translates into CASSLDRANVLTF.

The chain combines TRBV7-3 with TRBJ2-2; 8 bases line up with TRBD1. The CDR3 contains 14 residues. Germline V CDR1 and CDR2: SGHTA, FQGTGA. V dropped 5 bases and J dropped 7; count of bases not matched to a gene: 6. In nucleotides, the CDR3 is TGTGCCAGCAGCCCGGGACAGGTAGTCGGGGAGCTGTTTTTT. Translated: CASSPGQVVGELFF.

Written as DNA, the CDR3 is TGTGCCAGCAGCCAGGATGACAGGGGGGACAATGAGCAGTTCTTC. Residues: CASSQDDRGDNEQFF. This chain connects TRBV4-2 to TRBJ2-1; 9 positions agree with TRBD1. CDR1 is LGHNA, CDR2 YNFKEQ, per germline. The CDR3 contains 15 residues. With V trimmed by 3 bases and J by 5 bases, 5 bases remained unmatched.

The chain combines TRBV7-3 with TRBJ2-2; D gene uncertain. The V and J ends lost 5 bases and 0 bases respectively, with 7 bases between them. Germline CDR1 and CDR2: SGHTA and FQGTGA. CDR3 length: 14 residues. CDR3 nucleotide sequence: TGTGCCAGCAGCGTCCAGGCGAACACCGGGGAGCTGTTTTTT. Protein sequence: CASSVQANTGELFF.